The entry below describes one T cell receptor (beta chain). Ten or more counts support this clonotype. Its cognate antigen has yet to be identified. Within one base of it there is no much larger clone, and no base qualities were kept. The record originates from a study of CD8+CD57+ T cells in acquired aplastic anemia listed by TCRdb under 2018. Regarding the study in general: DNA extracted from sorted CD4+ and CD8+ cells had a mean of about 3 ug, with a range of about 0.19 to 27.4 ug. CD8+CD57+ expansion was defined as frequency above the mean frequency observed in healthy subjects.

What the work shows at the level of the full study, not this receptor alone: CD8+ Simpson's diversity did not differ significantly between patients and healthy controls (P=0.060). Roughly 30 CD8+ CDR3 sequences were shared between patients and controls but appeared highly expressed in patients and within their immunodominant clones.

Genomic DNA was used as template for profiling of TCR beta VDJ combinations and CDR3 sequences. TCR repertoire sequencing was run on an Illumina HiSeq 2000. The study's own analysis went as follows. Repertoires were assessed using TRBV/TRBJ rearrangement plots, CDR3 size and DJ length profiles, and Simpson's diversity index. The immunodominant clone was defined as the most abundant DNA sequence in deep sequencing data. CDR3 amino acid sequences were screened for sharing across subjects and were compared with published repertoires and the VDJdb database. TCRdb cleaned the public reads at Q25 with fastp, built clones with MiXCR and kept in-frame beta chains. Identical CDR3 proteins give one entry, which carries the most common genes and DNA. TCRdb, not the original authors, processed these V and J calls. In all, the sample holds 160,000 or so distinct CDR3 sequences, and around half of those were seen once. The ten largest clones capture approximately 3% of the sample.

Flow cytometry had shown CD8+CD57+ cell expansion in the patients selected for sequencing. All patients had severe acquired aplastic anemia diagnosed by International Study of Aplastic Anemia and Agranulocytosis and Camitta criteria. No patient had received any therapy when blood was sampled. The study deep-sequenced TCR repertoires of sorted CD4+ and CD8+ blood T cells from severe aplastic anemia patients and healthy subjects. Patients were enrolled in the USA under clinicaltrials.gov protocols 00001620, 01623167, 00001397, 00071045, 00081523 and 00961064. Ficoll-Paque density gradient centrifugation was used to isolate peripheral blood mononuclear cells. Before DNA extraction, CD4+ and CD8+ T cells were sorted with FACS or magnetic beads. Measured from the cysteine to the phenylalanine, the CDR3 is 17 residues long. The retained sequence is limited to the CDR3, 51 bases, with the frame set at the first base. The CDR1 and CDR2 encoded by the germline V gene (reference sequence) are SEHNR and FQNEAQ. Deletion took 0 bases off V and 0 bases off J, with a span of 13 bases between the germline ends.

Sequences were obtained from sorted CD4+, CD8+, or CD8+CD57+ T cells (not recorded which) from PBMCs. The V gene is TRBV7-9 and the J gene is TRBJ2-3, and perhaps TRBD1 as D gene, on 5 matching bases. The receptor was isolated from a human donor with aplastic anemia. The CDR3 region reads CASSLASGIVSTDTQYF. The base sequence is TGTGCCAGCAGCTTAGCGTCAGGGATTGTTAGCACAGATACGCAGTATTTT.